The 11 T cell receptor beta chains given below trace back to one sample, sequenced in a study of shared clonotypes between healthy human individuals. Profiled with immunoSEQ multiplex PCR; TCRdb holds only in-frame clones, not every one. Of about 2.4 million clones listed, 93% are singletons. The material sequenced was naive CD4+ T cells from PBMCs. This sample's subset: CD45RA+ positively selected. Source of these receptors: a man younger than 30 in good health. Some clones in this sample may be carry-over from other donors' samples.

The chain links TRBV6-1 to TRBJ1-4; D is perhaps TRBD1 (6 bases). Germline V gene data show CDR1 as MNHNS and CDR2 as SASEGT. The CDR3 covers 14 residues. Trimming pared 5 bases from V and 2 bases from J, leaving 9 bases between. The CDR3, as DNA: TGTGCCAGCAGTCCAGACAGGACTAATGAAAAACTGTTTTTT. This codes for CASSPDRTNEKLFF.

The chain has TRBV5-5 and TRBJ2-7; D not resolved. Germline V gene lookup returns CDR1 SGHKS and CDR2 YYEKEE (reference sequence). The CDR3 totals 13 residues. The V and J ends lost 1 base and 7 bases respectively, with 12 bases between them. The CDR3 reads CASSLPRGWEQYF. As DNA, the CDR3 is TGTGCCAGCAGCTTGCCCCGTGGGTGGGAGCAGTACTTC.

V gene TRBV10-3 combines with J gene TRBJ2-1, with TRBD2 matching over 10 bases. The V gene end was trimmed by 4 bases and the J gene end by 4 bases; junction bases not matched to a gene: 7. The CDR3 consists of 16 residues. The germline V gene has CDR1 ENHRY and CDR2 SYGVKD. CDR3 nucleotide sequence: TGTGCCATCAGTGCCGTAGCGGGAGGAGCTTACAATGAGCAGTTCTTC. Encoded protein: CAISAVAGGAYNEQFF.

V and J are TRBV28 and TRBJ2-7; TRBD1 agrees at 9 bases. From germline, CDR1 is MDHEN and CDR2 SYDVKM. This CDR3 region has 15 residues. V lost 5 bases to trimming and J lost 1 base; unmatched junction nucleotides: 6. The CDR3 DNA is TGTGCCAGCAGTCGACAGGACAGGGGATCCTACGAGCAGTACTTC. It encodes CASSRQDRGSYEQYF.

This clone turned up a few times. The V gene is TRBV2, the J gene TRBJ1-5; D is unclear. CDR1 and CDR2 (germline): SNHLY, FYNNEI. The CDR3 totals 13 residues. V lost 3 bases and J 7 bases, leaving 10 bases between the germline ends. The CDR3 sequence: CASSDWVRQPQHF. The CDR3 DNA follows: TGTGCCAGCAGTGACTGGGTAAGGCAGCCCCAGCATTTT. The complete variable domain, with remaining parts taken from reference TRBV2 and TRBJ1-5, reads EPEVTQTPSHQVTQMGQEVILRCVPISNHLYFYWYRQILGQKVEFLVSFYNNEISEKSEIFDDQFSVERPDGSNFTLKIRSTKLEDSAMYFCASSDWVRQPQHFGDGTRLSIL.

CDR3 bases: TGCGCCAGCAGCTTGTCCGGGGGCGGATATCAGCCCCAGCATTTT. This translates into CASSLSGGGYQPQHF. The rearrangement links TRBV5-1 to TRBJ1-5; D may be TRBD1 (6 bases). The CDR3 is made up of 15 amino acids. Per the germline V gene, CDR1 is SGHRS and CDR2 is YFSETQ. Trimming cost V 1 base and J 5 bases, with 13 bases left between them.

The chain links TRBV5-1 to TRBJ2-2, with D unresolved. Per germline, CDR1 SGHRS and CDR2 YFSETQ. V lost 2 bases and J lost 0, with 14 bases in between. There are 17 residues in the CDR3. Written as DNA, the CDR3 is TGCGCCAGCAGCTTTACCTCCGGAATTCCGAACACCGGGGAGCTGTTTTTT. Amino acid sequence: CASSFTSGIPNTGELFF.

The genes are TRBV11-3 and TRBJ2-5; D not resolved. The V end lost 3 bases, the J end lost 2 bases, and 7 bases lay between the germline ends. CDR3 size: 13 residues. Germline CDR1 reads SGHNT; CDR2 reads YENEEA. CDR3 loop: CASSFKDQETQYF. The CDR3 DNA follows: TGTGCCAGCAGCTTCAAAGATCAAGAGACCCAGTACTTC.

This chain joins TRBV27 and TRBJ2-1; 9 bases align to TRBD1. Germline CDR1 and CDR2: MNHEY and SMNVEV (reference sequence). V lost 5 bases and J lost 3; bases outside the gene matches: 14. CDR3 length: 18 amino acids. The CDR3 sequence is CASSPPPGQGNFYNEQFF. The CDR3 DNA follows: TGTGCCAGCAGTCCGCCTCCGGGACAGGGAAATTTCTACAATGAGCAGTTCTTC.

The chain employs TRBV6-1 and TRBJ2-4, with D perhaps matching TRBD1 (5 bases). Germline assignment: CDR1 MNHNS and CDR2 SASEGT. V was cut by 8 bases and J by 5 bases, with 19 bases left in between. This CDR3 region has 15 residues. The chain's CDR3 is CASVVSGYRENIQYF. The CDR3, as DNA: TGTGCCAGCGTAGTTTCAGGGTACCGTGAAAACATTCAGTACTTC.

The rearrangement links TRBV6-1 to TRBJ1-1; 7 nucleotides align to TRBD1. Germline V CDR1 and CDR2: MNHNS, SASEGT. Trimming at V came to 2 bases and at J to 10 bases, leaving 4 bases not matched to a gene. The CDR3 covers 12 residues. The CDR3 is CASSEPGGAAFF. CDR3 DNA: TGTGCCAGCAGTGAACCAGGGGGGGCAGCTTTCTTT.